A single sample is the source of the 19 T cell receptor beta chains below, sequenced in a study of T cell changes during pregnancy in multiple sclerosis. The method was immunoSEQ multiplex PCR; TCRdb's version includes in-frame clones alone and lacks a portion of them. The sample lists 45,000 to 50,000 clones, about 91% occurring once. This sample comprised CD8+ T cells from peripheral blood mononuclear cells, obtained after pregnancy. The receptors shown here come from a female donor with multiple sclerosis, enrolled in a pregnancy study.

The rearrangement links TRBV2 to TRBJ2-1, with 12 bases identical to TRBD2. Germline V gives CDR1 SNHLY, CDR2 FYNNEI. V shed 3 bases and J 8 bases; nucleotides not matched to a gene: 14. The CDR3 runs 18 residues. CDR3 protein: CASSEGFWGSSGRDEQFF. Here the CDR3 DNA reads TGTGCCAGCAGTGAGGGCTTCTGGGGGTCTAGCGGGAGGGATGAGCAGTTCTTC.

The chain links TRBV4-1 to TRBJ1-4; D unresolved. The CDR3 has 15 amino acids. CDR1 MGHRA and CDR2 YSYEKL come from the germline V gene. The germline V and J ends were trimmed by 0 bases and 8 bases, with 13 bases remaining between them. The CDR3 DNA reads as TGCGCCAGCAGCCAAGATCCCCCCGGAGGGGAAAAACTGTTTTTT. Protein: CASSQDPPGGEKLFF.

The chain employs TRBV18 and TRBJ2-1; tentatively, D is TRBD1 (6 bases). The CDR3 covers 14 residues. V lost 0 bases to trimming and J lost 5 bases, with 8 bases between them. Per the germline V gene, CDR1 is KGHSH and CDR2 is LQKENI. The CDR3 DNA is TGTGCCAGCTCACCACCGACAGGTGACAATGAGCAGTTCTTC. It translates to CASSPPTGDNEQFF. Full variable domain (missing parts from reference TRBV18 and TRBJ2-1): NAGVMQNPRHLVRRRGQEARLRCSPMKGHSHVYWYRQLPEEGLKFMVYLQKENIIDESGMPKERFSAEFPKEGPSILRIQQVVRGDSAAYFCASSPPTGDNEQFFGPGTRLTVL.

V and J are TRBV27 and TRBJ2-1, with 13 positions matching TRBD2. V shed 8 bases and J 1 base; nucleotides not matched to a gene: 26. Germline V gene sequence: CDR1 MNHEY, CDR2 SMNVEV (reference sequence). There are 23 residues in the CDR3. CDR3 DNA sequence: TGTGCCAGCCACGGAGAAACGGGCCGAGGGGGACTAGCGGGGACGGGGTCCTACAATGAGCAGTTCTTC. It translates to CASHGETGRGGLAGTGSYNEQFF.

The CDR3 nucleotides are TGTGCCTGGAGTGTGACATTTCCGAAGACTAGCGAGTACACAGATACGCAGTATTTT. Amino acid sequence: CAWSVTFPKTSEYTDTQYF. The gene calls are TRBV30 and TRBJ2-3; 8 nucleotides align to TRBD2. CDR1 and CDR2 from the germline V gene are GTSNPN and SVGIG (reference sequence). Trimming took 0 bases from V and 2 from J; bases not matched to a gene: 16. The CDR3 length is 19 residues.

The chain links TRBV6-5 to TRBJ1-1, with TRBD1 as a possible D gene (6 bases). Trimming removed 0 bases at V and 1 base at J, with 9 bases between. Germline assignment: CDR1 MNHEY and CDR2 SVGAGI. The CDR3 extends over 15 amino acids. CDR3 loop: CASSYSRTANTEAFF. The CDR3, as DNA: TGTGCCAGCAGTTACTCGCGGACAGCGAACACTGAAGCTTTCTTT.

The V call is TRBV12-5, the J call TRBJ1-2; TRBD1 agrees at 7 bases. This CDR3 contains 12 residues. The J segment lost 8 bases and the V segment lost 1 base, leaving 1 base of the junction unmatched. Germline loops: CDR1 LGHNT, CDR2 FRNRAP. The CDR3 is CASGLAGGGYTF. DNA for the CDR3: TGTGCTAGTGGTTTGGCAGGGGGGGGCTACACCTTC. Looking up the rest from reference TRBV12-5 and TRBJ1-2 gives the full variable domain: DARVTQTPRHKVTEMGQEVTMRCQPILGHNTVFWYRQTMMQGLELLAYFRNRAPLDDSGMPKDRFSAEMPDATLATLKIQPSEPRDSAVYFCASGLAGGGYTFGSGTRLTVV.

V gene TRBV10-3 combines with J gene TRBJ2-7; TRBD1 agrees at 7 bases. CDR3 length: 15 amino acids. The germline CDR1 and CDR2 sequences are ENHRY and SYGVKD. V gave up 2 bases and J gave up 3 bases; unmatched junction bases: 7. This CDR3 reads CAISETRTGLYEQYF. The CDR3 DNA reads TGTGCCATCAGTGAGACCCGGACAGGACTCTACGAGCAGTACTTC.

The J gene is TRBJ2-7, the V gene TRBV27; TRBD2 agrees at 12 bases. This CDR3 comprises 16 residues. The germline V gene encodes CDR1 MNHEY and CDR2 SMNVEV (reference sequence). Trimming took 3 bases from V and 3 from J; bases not matched to a gene: 6. Written as DNA, the CDR3 is TGTGCCAGCAGTTTTCTAGCGGGGGGGCCCTACTACGAGCAGTACTTC. It yields the protein CASSFLAGGPYYEQYF.

The gene calls are TRBV25-1 and TRBJ1-1; 10 bases match TRBD1. This CDR3 has 13 amino acids. V dropped 8 bases and J dropped 3; count of bases not matched to a gene: 3. The V gene's germline CDR1 is MGHDK and CDR2 SYGVNS. Written as DNA, the CDR3 is TGTGCCAGCGGACAGGGGGGTTACACTGAAGCTTTCTTT. Its translation is CASGQGGYTEAFF.

This chain uses TRBV18 with TRBJ2-7, with 7 nucleotides matching TRBD2. J was trimmed by 5 bases and V by 0 bases; bases with no gene match: 7. This CDR3 region has 15 residues. CDR1 KGHSH and CDR2 LQKENI come from the germline V gene. CDR3 protein: CASSPPGLDPHEQYF. As DNA, the CDR3 is TGTGCCAGCTCACCACCTGGACTAGATCCCCACGAGCAGTACTTC.

The chain employs TRBV27 and TRBJ2-7; D is undetermined. This CDR3 has 15 residues. Germline CDR1 reads MNHEY; CDR2 reads SMNVEV (reference sequence). V lost 0 bases to trimming and J lost 0 bases, with 9 bases between them. The CDR3 here is CASSLSAHLSYEQYF. In DNA form, the CDR3 reads TGTGCCAGCAGTTTATCAGCTCACCTCTCCTACGAGCAGTACTTC.

This chain connects TRBV5-1 to TRBJ2-7; D possibly corresponds to TRBD2 (6 bases). Per germline, CDR1 SGHRS and CDR2 YFSETQ. Trimming left V 1 base short and J 5 bases short, with 10 bases between. This CDR3 spans 13 amino acids. CDR3 sequence reads: CASSLSGAHEQYF. CDR3 nucleotide sequence: TGCGCCAGCAGCTTGTCGGGAGCCCACGAGCAGTACTTC.

In this sample, this clone turned up a few times. The rearrangement joins TRBV30 to TRBJ1-1; weak D call: TRBD1 (5 bases). The V gene's germline CDR1 is GTSNPN and CDR2 SVGIG (reference sequence). The CDR3 has 13 residues. V lost 1 base to trimming and J lost 7 bases, with 13 bases between them. DNA for the CDR3: TGTGCCTGGAGTGCCTCAGGGATCGATGAAGCTTTCTTT. Amino acids: CAWSASGIDEAFF.

The V gene is TRBV5-1, the J gene TRBJ2-1; perhaps TRBD2 as D (6 bases). Germline loops: CDR1 SGHRS, CDR2 YFSETQ. Trimming shortened V by 4 bases and J by 8 bases, and 22 bases separated the two germline ends. This CDR3 contains 16 residues. The CDR3 region is CASSPGGNGLVDEQFF. DNA of the CDR3: TGCGCCAGCAGCCCCGGCGGGAACGGGTTAGTCGATGAGCAGTTCTTC. Variable domain in full (rest from reference TRBV5-1 and TRBJ2-1): KAGVTQTPRYLIKTRGQQVTLSCSPISGHRSVSWYQQTPGQGLQFLFEYFSETQRNKGNFPGRFSGRQFSNSRSEMNVSTLELGDSALYLCASSPGGNGLVDEQFFGPGTRLTVL.

V usage is TRBV7-6 and J usage is TRBJ2-3, with 11 bases identical to TRBD2. Germline values: CDR1 SGHVS, CDR2 FNYEAQ. After removal of 1 base from V and 7 bases from J, the junction contained 13 bases not matched to a gene. The CDR3 has 18 residues. The DNA for the CDR3 is TGTGCCAGCAGCTTAGAAAGGGGTTTAGCGGGGGGGCCATATACGCAGTATTTT. Protein: CASSLERGLAGGPYTQYF.

This chain connects TRBV7-9 to TRBJ2-3, with TRBD2 identical over 9 bases. There are 15 residues in the CDR3. Germline V CDR1 and CDR2: SEHNR, FQNEAQ (reference sequence). V was clipped by 5 bases and J by 2 bases; unmatched bases: 5. The CDR3 here is CASSPLAGPTDTQYF. CDR3 in DNA: TGTGCCAGCAGCCCTCTAGCGGGACCCACAGATACGCAGTATTTT.

This chain links TRBV20-1 with TRBJ1-1; 8 nucleotides line up with TRBD1. The CDR3 has 11 amino acids. Germline CDR1 reads DFQATT; CDR2 reads SNEGSKA (reference sequence). V lost 5 bases, J lost 10 bases, and 6 bases stayed unmatched. The CDR3 reads CSAARTGRAFF. CDR3 DNA: TGCAGTGCTGCCAGGACAGGGCGAGCTTTCTTT.

The V call is TRBV29-1, the J call TRBJ1-2, with unresolved D. This CDR3 region has 14 residues. The ends were cut back, 2 bases at V and 7 bases at J, with 17 bases in the middle. Germline CDR1 SQVTM, CDR2 ANQGSEA. The CDR3: CSVESPSEDSGYTF. In DNA, the CDR3 is TGCAGCGTTGAATCCCCCTCGGAGGATAGTGGCTACACCTTC.